One and the same sample provided the 12 T cell receptor beta chains below, sequenced in a study of blood T cell repertoires in COVID-19 (dated by TCRdb to about 2020). Libraries were built with the immunoSEQ multiplex PCR assay. TCRdb re-hosts the immuneACCESS table, in-frame sequences only. Its copies lack some clones; in the studies checked, an unresolved V gene accounts for under half of them, and the cause for the rest is not known. The sample table shows fewer than 150,000 clones, and 88% are seen once. About 11% of the sample comes from the top ten. The sequenced sample consisted of peripheral blood. These receptor sequences come from a man aged 50-59 years with active or convalescent COVID-19.

The chain recombines TRBV20-1 with TRBJ1-1; maybe TRBD1 (5 bases). V lost 8 bases and J 5 bases, leaving 12 bases between the germline ends. Per the germline V gene, CDR1 is DFQATT and CDR2 is SNEGSKA (reference sequence). The CDR3 runs 11 residues. CDR3 DNA sequence: TGCAGTTGGAGGGGTCGGACTGAAGCTTTCTTT. This codes for CSWRGRTEAFF.

The chain links TRBV27 to TRBJ1-4, with D perhaps TRBD1 (6 bases). Germline lookup yields CDR1 MNHEY and CDR2 SMNVEV (reference sequence). Trimming left V 2 bases short and J 4 bases short, with 11 bases between. The CDR3 spans 15 residues. As DNA, the CDR3 is TGTGCCAGCAGTTTAAACGGCAGGGGTAATGAAAAACTGTTTTTT. It encodes CASSLNGRGNEKLFF.

This chain's CDR3 is CASRFSTGLNTEAFF. DNA of the CDR3: TGTGCCAGTAGATTTTCGACAGGGCTGAACACTGAAGCTTTCTTT. The chain combines TRBV19 with TRBJ1-1; 7 bases agree with TRBD1. The CDR3 extends over 15 amino acids. Germline-derived CDR1 and CDR2 are LNHDA and SQIVND (reference sequence). The V gene end was trimmed by 6 bases and the J gene end by 0 bases; junction bases not matched to a gene: 7.

V is TRBV7-2 and J is TRBJ2-2; D unresolved. The CDR3 is 13 residues long. Per the germline V gene, CDR1 is SGHTA and CDR2 is FQGNSA. V was trimmed by 4 bases and J by 4 bases, leaving 7 bases between them. This chain's CDR3 is CASSSYLTGELFF. The CDR3 DNA is TGTGCCAGCAGCTCCTACCTCACCGGGGAGCTGTTTTTT.

This chain joins TRBV19 and TRBJ2-5, with D uncertain. V was clipped by 3 bases and J by 2 bases, with 10 bases between them. CDR1 is LNHDA and CDR2 is SQIVND in the germline V gene (reference sequence). The CDR3 consists of 14 residues. The CDR3 nucleotides read TGTGCCAGTAGTATTTCCGCCGGGCAAGAGACCCAGTACTTC. Protein sequence: CASSISAGQETQYF. Complete variable domain (other parts from reference TRBV19 and TRBJ2-5): DGGITQSPKYLFRKEGQNVTLSCEQNLNHDAMYWYRQDPGQGLRLIYYSQIVNDFQKGDIAEGYSVSREKKESFPLTVTSAQKNPTAFYLCASSISAGQETQYFGPGTRLLVL.

This clone was observed once. The rearrangement links TRBV7-9 to TRBJ2-4; the match to TRBD2 covers 7 bases. The germline V gene encodes CDR1 SEHNR and CDR2 FQNEAQ (reference sequence). Trimming cost V 1 base and J 0 bases; bases outside gene matches: 6. CDR3 length equals 17 residues. The CDR3 coding sequence is TGTGCCAGCAGCTTAGGACCTAGCGGCCTAGCCAAAAACATTCAGTACTTC. It specifies CASSLGPSGLAKNIQYF. Supplemented by reference TRBV7-9 and TRBJ2-4, the full variable domain reads DTGVSQNPRHKITKRGQNVTFRCDPISEHNRLYWYRQTLGQGPEFLTYFQNEAQLEKSRLLSDRFSAERPKGSFSTLEIQRTEQGDSAMYLCASSLGPSGLAKNIQYFGAGTRLSVL.

This chain uses TRBV6-6 with TRBJ1-2; D not certain. V gave up 7 bases and J gave up 8 bases, with 20 bases separating them. The CDR3 loop spans 14 amino acids. CDR1 and CDR2 (germline): MNHNY, SVGAGI (reference sequence). CDR3 amino acids: CASILSDSTVGYTF. CDR3 bases: TGTGCCAGCATTCTATCCGACTCGACTGTCGGCTACACCTTC.

This chain links TRBV28 with TRBJ2-2; a possible D gene is TRBD1 (6 bases). This CDR3 has 14 amino acids. CDR1 and CDR2 from the germline V gene are MDHEN and SYDVKM. V was clipped by 6 bases and J by 4 bases, with 12 bases between them. The CDR3 loop is CASRNRAPTGELFF. In DNA, the CDR3 is TGTGCCAGCAGGAACAGGGCACCCACCGGGGAGCTGTTTTTT.

V usage is TRBV28 and J usage is TRBJ1-4; maybe TRBD1 (5 bases). Germline assignment: CDR1 MDHEN and CDR2 SYDVKM. This CDR3 has 13 amino acids. V was trimmed by 11 bases and J by 13 bases, leaving 23 bases between them. The CDR3 nucleotides read TGTGCCGTTGCCGGGACTCCCTTTGAGAGACTGTTTTTT. Protein product: CAVAGTPFERLFF. Using reference TRBV28 and TRBJ1-4 for the parts outside the CDR3, the full variable domain is DVKVTQSSRYLVKRTGEKVFLECVQDMDHENMFWYRQDPGLGLRLIYFSYDVKMKEKGDIPEGYSVSREKKERFSLILESASTNQTSMYLCAVAGTPFERLFFGSGTQLSVL.

The chain uses TRBV5-4 and TRBJ2-1; maybe TRBD2 (6 bases). V was cut by 2 bases and J by 3 bases, with 12 bases left in between. The CDR3 has 15 amino acids. The V gene's germline CDR1 is SGHNT and CDR2 YYREEE (reference sequence). CDR3 bases: TGTGCCAGCAGCTTTCGGCGGGGTAACTACAATGAGCAGTTCTTC. Translated, it gives CASSFRRGNYNEQFF.

V and J are TRBV4-2 and TRBJ2-7; 12 nucleotides align to TRBD2. After removal of 1 base from V and 7 bases from J, the junction contained 8 bases not matched to a gene. There are 16 residues in the CDR3. Germline V lookup: CDR1 LGHNA, CDR2 YNFKEQ. The CDR3 DNA sequence: TGTGCCAGCAGCCAAGTCCCTAGCGGGAGGGCCGATGAGCAGTACTTC. Translation: CASSQVPSGRADEQYF.

The chain carries TRBV11-1 and TRBJ2-1; D possibly corresponds to TRBD1 (5 bases). V was clipped by 5 bases and J by 4 bases, with 12 bases between them. CDR3 length equals 14 residues. CDR1 is SGHAT, CDR2 FQDESV, per germline (reference sequence). The CDR3 is CASSPRQTYNEQFF. The CDR3 DNA is TGTGCCAGCAGCCCGAGACAGACTTACAATGAGCAGTTCTTC.